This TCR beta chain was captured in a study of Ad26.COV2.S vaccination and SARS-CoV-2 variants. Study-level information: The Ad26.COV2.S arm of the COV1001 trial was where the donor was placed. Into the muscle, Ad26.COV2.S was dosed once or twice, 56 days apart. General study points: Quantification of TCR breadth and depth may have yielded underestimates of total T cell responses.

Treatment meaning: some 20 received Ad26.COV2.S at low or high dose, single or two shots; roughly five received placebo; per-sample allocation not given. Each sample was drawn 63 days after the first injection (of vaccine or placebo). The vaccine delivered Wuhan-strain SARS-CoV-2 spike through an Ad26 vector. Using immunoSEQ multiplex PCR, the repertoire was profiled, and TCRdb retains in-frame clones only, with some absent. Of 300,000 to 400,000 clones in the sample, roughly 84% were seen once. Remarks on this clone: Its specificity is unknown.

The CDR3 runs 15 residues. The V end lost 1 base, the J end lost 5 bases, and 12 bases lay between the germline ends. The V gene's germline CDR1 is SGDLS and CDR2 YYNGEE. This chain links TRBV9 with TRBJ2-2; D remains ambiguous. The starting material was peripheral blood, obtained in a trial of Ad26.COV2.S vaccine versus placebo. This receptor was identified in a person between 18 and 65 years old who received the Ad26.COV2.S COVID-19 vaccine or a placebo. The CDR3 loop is CASSVLDRRTGELFF. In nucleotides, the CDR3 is TGTGCCAGCAGCGTATTGGACCGACGGACCGGGGAGCTGTTTTTT.